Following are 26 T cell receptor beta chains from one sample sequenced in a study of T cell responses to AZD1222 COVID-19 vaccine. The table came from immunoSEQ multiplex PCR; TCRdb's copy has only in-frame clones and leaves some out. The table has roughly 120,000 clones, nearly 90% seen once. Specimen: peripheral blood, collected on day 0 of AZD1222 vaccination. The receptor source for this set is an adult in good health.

CDR3 DNA: TGTGCCAGTAGTGGACAGTTGGGGGTAGGCGAGCAGTACTTC. The encoded protein is CASSGQLGVGEQYF. J is TRBJ2-7 and V is TRBV19, with a tentative D call TRBD1 (6 bases). Germline-derived CDR1 and CDR2 are LNHDA and SQIVND (reference sequence). The V and J ends lost 5 bases and 6 bases respectively, with 17 bases between them. CDR3 length equals 14 residues.

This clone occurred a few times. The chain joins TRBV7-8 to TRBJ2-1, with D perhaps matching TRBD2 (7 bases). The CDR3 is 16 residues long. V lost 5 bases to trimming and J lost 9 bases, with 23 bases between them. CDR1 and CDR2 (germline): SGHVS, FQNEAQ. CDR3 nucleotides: TGTGCCAGCAGCCAGTTTAAGGGGGAGGGCCGCGGTGAGCAGTTCTTC. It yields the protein CASSQFKGEGRGEQFF. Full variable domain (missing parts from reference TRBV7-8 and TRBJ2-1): GAGVSQSPRYKVAKRGQDVALRCDPISGHVSLFWYQQALGQGPEFLTYFQNEAQLDKSGLPSDRFFAERPEGSVSTLKIQRTQQEDSAVYLCASSQFKGEGRGEQFFGPGTRLTVL.

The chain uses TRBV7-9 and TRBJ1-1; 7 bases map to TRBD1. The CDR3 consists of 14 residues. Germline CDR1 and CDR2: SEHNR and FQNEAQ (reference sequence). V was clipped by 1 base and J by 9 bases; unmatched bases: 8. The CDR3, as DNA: TGTGCCAGCAGCTTAGGGGGACAGCGGTCTAAAGCTTTCTTT. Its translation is CASSLGGQRSKAFF.

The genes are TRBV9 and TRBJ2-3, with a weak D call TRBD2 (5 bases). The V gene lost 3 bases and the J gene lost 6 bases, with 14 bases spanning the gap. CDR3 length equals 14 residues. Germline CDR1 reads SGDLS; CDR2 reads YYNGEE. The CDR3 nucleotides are TGTGCCAGCAGCGCGGACTTCCTCAAGGATACGCAGTATTTT. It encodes CASSADFLKDTQYF.

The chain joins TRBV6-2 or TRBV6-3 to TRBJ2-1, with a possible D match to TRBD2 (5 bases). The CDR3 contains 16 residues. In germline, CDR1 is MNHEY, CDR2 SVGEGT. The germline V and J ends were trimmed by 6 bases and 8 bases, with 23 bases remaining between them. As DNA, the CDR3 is TGTGCCAGCAGCCCCTCGGTGAGGGTAGCCATGGATGAGCAGTTCTTC. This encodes CASSPSVRVAMDEQFF.

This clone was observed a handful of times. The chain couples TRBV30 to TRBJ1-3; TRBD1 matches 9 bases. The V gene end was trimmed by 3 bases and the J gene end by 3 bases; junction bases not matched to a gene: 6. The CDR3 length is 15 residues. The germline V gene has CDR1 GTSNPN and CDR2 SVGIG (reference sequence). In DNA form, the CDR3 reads TGTGCCTGGAGCCCGACAGGGGGAGATGGAAACACCATATATTTT. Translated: CAWSPTGGDGNTIYF.

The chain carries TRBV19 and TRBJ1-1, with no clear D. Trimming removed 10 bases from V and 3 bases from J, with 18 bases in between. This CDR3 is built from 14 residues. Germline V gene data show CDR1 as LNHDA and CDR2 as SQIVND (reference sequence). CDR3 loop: CATKLGSGYTEAFF. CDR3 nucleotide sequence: TGTGCCACCAAGTTGGGTAGTGGGTACACTGAAGCTTTCTTT.

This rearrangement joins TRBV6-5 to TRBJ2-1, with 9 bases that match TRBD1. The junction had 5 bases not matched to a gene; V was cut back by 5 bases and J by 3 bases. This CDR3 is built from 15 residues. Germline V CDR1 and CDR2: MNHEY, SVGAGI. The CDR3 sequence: CASSIRDRDYNEQFF. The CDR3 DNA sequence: TGTGCCAGCAGTATCCGGGACAGGGACTACAATGAGCAGTTCTTC.

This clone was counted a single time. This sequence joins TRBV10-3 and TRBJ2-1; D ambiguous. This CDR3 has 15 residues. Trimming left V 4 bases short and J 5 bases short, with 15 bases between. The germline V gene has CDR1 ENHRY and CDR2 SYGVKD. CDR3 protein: CAISAGPSGDNEQFF. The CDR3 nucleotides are TGTGCCATCAGTGCCGGGCCCAGTGGGGACAATGAGCAGTTCTTC.

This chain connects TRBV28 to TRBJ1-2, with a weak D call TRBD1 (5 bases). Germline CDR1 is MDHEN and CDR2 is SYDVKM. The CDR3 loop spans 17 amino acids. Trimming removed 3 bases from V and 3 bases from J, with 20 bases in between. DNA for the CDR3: TGTGCCAGCAGTTTTAGTTCTCGGGGGACTTCGCACTATGGCTACACCTTC. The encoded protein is CASSFSSRGTSHYGYTF.

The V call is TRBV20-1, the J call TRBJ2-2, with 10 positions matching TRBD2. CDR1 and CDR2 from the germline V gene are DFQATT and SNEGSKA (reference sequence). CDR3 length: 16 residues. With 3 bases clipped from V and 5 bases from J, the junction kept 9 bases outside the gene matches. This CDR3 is CSASRLAGEYTGELFF. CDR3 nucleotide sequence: TGCAGTGCTAGTAGGCTAGCGGGAGAATATACCGGGGAGCTGTTTTTT.

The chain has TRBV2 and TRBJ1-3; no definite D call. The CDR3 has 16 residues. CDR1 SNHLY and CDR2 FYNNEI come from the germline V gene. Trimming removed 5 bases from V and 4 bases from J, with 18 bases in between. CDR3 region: CASSFRTRAQGNTIYF. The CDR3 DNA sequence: TGTGCCAGCAGTTTCCGCACGAGGGCGCAAGGAAACACCATATATTTT.

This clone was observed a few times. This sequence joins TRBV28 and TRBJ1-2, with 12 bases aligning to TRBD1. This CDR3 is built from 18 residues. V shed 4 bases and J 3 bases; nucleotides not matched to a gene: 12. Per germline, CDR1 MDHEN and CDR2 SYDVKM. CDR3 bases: TGTGCCAGCAGTTCCCCAGGGGACAGGGGGCTCCTGGACTATGGCTACACCTTC. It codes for CASSSPGDRGLLDYGYTF.

CDR3 protein: CASSEAPAGGVTGELFF. The CDR3 DNA reads as TGTGCCAGCAGTGAAGCGCCAGCAGGGGGGGTCACCGGGGAGCTGTTTTTT. This sequence joins TRBV6-1 and TRBJ2-2; D could derive from TRBD1 or TRBD2 (7 bases each). Germline values: CDR1 MNHNS, CDR2 SASEGT. CDR3 size: 17 residues. V lost 0 bases, J lost 4 bases, and 15 bases lay in between.

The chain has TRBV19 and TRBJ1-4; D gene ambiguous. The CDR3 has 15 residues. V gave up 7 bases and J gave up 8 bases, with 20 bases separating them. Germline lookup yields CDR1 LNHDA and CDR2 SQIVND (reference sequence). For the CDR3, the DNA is TGTGCCAGTACCCCGTCGGGAACGGTCGGGGAAAAACTGTTTTTT. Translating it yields CASTPSGTVGEKLFF.

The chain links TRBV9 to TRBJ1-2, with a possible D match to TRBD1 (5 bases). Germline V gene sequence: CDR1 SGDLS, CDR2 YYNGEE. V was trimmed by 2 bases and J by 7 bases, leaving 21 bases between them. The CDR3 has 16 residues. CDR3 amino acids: CASSVASGTQGGGYTF. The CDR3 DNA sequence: TGTGCCAGCAGCGTTGCATCCGGGACGCAGGGCGGTGGCTACACCTTC.

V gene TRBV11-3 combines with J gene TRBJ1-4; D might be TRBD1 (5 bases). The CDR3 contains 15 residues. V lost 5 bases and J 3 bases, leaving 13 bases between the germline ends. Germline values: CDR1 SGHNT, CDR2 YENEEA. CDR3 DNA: TGTGCCAGCAGCCCTGGGGACGCCGCTAATGAAAAACTGTTTTTT. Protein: CASSPGDAANEKLFF. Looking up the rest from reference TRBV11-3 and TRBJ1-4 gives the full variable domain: EAGVVQSPRYKIIEKKQPVAFWCNPISGHNTLYWYLQNLGQGPELLIRYENEEAVDDSQLPKDRFSAERLKGVDSTLKIQPAELGDSAVYLCASSPGDAANEKLFFGSGTQLSVL.

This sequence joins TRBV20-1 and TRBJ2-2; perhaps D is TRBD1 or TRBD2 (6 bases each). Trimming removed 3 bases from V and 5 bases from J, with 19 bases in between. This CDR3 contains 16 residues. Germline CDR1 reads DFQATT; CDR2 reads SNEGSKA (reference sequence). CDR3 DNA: TGCAGTGCTAGTTCCCTGGGGGCGCGGGAAACCGGGGAGCTGTTTTTT. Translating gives CSASSLGARETGELFF.

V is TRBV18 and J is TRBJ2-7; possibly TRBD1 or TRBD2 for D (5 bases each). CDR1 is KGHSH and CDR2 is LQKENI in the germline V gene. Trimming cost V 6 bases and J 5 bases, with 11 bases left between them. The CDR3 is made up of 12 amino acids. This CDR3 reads CASSKRGDEQYF. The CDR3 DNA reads TGTGCCAGCTCCAAACGAGGGGACGAGCAGTACTTC.

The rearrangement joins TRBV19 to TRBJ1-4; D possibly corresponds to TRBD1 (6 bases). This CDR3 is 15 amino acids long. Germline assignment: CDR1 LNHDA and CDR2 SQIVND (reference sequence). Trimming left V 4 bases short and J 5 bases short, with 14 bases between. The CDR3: CASSTTGTGNEKLFF. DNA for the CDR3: TGTGCCAGTAGTACCACAGGGACGGGCAATGAAAAACTGTTTTTT. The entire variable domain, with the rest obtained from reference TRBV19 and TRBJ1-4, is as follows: DGGITQSPKYLFRKEGQNVTLSCEQNLNHDAMYWYRQDPGQGLRLIYYSQIVNDFQKGDIAEGYSVSREKKESFPLTVTSAQKNPTAFYLCASSTTGTGNEKLFFGSGTQLSVL.

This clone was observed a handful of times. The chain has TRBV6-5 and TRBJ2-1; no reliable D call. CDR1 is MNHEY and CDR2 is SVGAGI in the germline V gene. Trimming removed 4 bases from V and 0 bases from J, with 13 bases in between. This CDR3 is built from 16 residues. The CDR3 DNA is TGTGCCAGCAGTTTGAATCAGGTTAGCTCCTACAATGAGCAGTTCTTC. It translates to CASSLNQVSSYNEQFF.

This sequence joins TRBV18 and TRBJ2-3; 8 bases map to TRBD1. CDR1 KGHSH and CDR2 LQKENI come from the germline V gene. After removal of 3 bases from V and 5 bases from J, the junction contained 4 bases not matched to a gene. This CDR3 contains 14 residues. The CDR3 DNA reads TGTGCCAGCTCACCTAGACAGGGGAAAGATACGCAGTATTTT. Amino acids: CASSPRQGKDTQYF.

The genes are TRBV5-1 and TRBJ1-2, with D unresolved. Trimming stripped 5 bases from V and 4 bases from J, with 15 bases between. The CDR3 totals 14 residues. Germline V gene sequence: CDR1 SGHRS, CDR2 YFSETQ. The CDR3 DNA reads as TGCGCCAGCAGTACCGGGGAGTCTGGCTATGGCTACACCTTC. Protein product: CASSTGESGYGYTF.

The CDR3 here is CASSPPGAVNEKLFF. CDR3 nucleotides: TGTGCCAGCAGCCCCCCCGGGGCAGTTAATGAAAAACTGTTTTTT. This chain links TRBV7-9 with TRBJ1-4; tentative D call: TRBD1 (5 bases). This CDR3 is built from 15 residues. The V gene's germline CDR1 is SEHNR and CDR2 FQNEAQ (reference sequence). Trimming removed 5 bases from V and 4 bases from J, with 14 bases in between.

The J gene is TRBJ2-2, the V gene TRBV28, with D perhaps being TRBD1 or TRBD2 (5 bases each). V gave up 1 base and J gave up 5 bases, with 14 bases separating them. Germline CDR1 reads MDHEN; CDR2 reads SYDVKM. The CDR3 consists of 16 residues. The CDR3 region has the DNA TGTGCCAGCAGTTTATTGGGACCCCGACGGACCGGGGAGCTGTTTTTT. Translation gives CASSLLGPRRTGELFF.

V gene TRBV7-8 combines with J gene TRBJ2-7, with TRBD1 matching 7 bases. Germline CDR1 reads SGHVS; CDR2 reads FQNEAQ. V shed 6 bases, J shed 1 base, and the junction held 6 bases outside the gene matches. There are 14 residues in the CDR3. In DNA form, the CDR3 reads TGTGCCAGCAGACGAAAGGGACAGTCCTACGAGCAGTACTTC. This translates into CASRRKGQSYEQYF.